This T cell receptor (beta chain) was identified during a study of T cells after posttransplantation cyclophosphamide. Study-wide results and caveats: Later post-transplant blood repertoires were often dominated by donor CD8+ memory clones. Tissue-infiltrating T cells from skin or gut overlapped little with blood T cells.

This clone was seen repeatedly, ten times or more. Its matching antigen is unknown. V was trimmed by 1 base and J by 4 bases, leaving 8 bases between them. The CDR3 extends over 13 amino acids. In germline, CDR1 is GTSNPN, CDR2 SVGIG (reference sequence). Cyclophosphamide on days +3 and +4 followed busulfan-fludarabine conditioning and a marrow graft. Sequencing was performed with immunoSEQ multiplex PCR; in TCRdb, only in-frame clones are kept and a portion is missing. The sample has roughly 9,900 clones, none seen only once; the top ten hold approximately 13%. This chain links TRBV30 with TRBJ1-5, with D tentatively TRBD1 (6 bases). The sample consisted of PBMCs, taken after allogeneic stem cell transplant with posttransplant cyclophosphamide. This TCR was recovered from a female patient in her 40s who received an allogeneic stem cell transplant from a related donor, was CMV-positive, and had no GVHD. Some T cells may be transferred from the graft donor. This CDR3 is CAWSGQENQPQHF. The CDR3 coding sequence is TGTGCCTGGAGTGGACAGGAAAATCAGCCCCAGCATTTT.